The 27 T cell receptor beta chains below come from one sample, sequenced in a study of CD8 T cells in Susac syndrome. RNA amounts of about 0.5 to 1 ug underwent reverse transcription with random hexamers. Each CDR3 protein is one row after TCRdb ran MiXCR on the immunoSEQ multiplex PCR reads. The sample carries under 550,000 distinct CDR3 sequences, approximately 85% recorded once. Sequenced input: CD8+ T cells from PBMCs. The receptors here all came from a human donor with multiple sclerosis.

This clonotype was observed a handful of times. The CDR3 nucleotides read TGCAGTGCTGCAGCGGGGGGGAGGAACACCGGGGAGCTGTTTTTT. Translation: CSAAAGGRNTGELFF. The chain joins TRBV20-1 to TRBJ2-2, with 10 bases matching TRBD2. After removal of 5 bases from V and 1 base from J, the junction contained 4 bases not matched to a gene. CDR3 size: 15 residues. Germline loops: CDR1 DFQATT, CDR2 SNEGSKA (reference sequence).

The chain has TRBV19 and TRBJ1-5, with TRBD1 as a possible D gene (6 bases). V dropped 10 bases and J dropped 7 bases, with 17 bases sitting between them. In germline, CDR1 is LNHDA, CDR2 SQIVND (reference sequence). The CDR3 is 13 amino acids. CDR3 protein: CATSWGGGQPQHF. The CDR3 coding sequence is TGTGCCACCTCATGGGGGGGCGGACAGCCCCAGCATTTT.

This clonotype was observed a few times. The CDR3 DNA reads TGTGCCAGCAGCCCCTGGGTAGGGGATCCAAATGAGCAGTTCTTC. As protein: CASSPWVGDPNEQFF. The J gene is TRBJ2-1, the V gene TRBV11-2; D perhaps matches TRBD1 (5 bases). The CDR3 has 15 amino acids. Germline assignment: CDR1 SGHAT and CDR2 FQNNGV. V was shortened by 5 bases and J by 7 bases, with 18 bases between the two germline ends.

The gene calls are TRBV19 and TRBJ2-1; possibly TRBD1 for D (5 bases). The V and J ends lost 0 bases and 6 bases respectively, with 9 bases between them. CDR1 is LNHDA, CDR2 SQIVND, per germline (reference sequence). This CDR3 comprises 14 residues. In DNA, the CDR3 is TGTGCCAGTAGTATAGACGACAGCCCCAATGAGCAGTTCTTC. Amino acids: CASSIDDSPNEQFF.

The chain links TRBV12-5 to TRBJ2-5; D not certain. Per germline, CDR1 LGHNT and CDR2 FRNRAP. Trimming left V 5 bases short and J 2 bases short, with 12 bases between. The CDR3 loop spans 14 amino acids. The CDR3 bases are TGTGCTAGTGGTCACATGACGGAGCAAGAGACCCAGTACTTC. It encodes CASGHMTEQETQYF.

The chain combines TRBV24-1 with TRBJ2-3; 9 bases align to TRBD1. CDR1 is KGHDR, CDR2 SFDVKD, per germline. The CDR3 totals 17 residues. V shed 2 bases, J shed 3 bases, and the junction held 8 bases outside the gene matches. The CDR3 DNA reads as TGTGCCACCAGTGATTCCCGAACAGGGGGCTTGACAGATACGCAGTATTTT. As protein: CATSDSRTGGLTDTQYF.

V is TRBV9 and J is TRBJ2-7, with 10 bases lining up with TRBD2. Germline CDR1 is SGDLS and CDR2 is YYNGEE. V lost 2 bases to trimming and J lost 3 bases; unmatched junction nucleotides: 5. CDR3 length equals 15 residues. The CDR3 DNA is TGTGCCAGCAGCGTGGCTTCTAGCGGGAGCTACGAGCAGTACTTC. Protein product: CASSVASSGSYEQYF. The full variable domain, with the rest looked up from reference TRBV9 and TRBJ2-7, is DSGVTQTPKHLITATGQRVTLRCSPRSGDLSVYWYQQSLDQGLQFLIQYYNGEERAKGNILERFSAQQFPDLHSELNLSSLELGDSALYFCASSVASSGSYEQYFGPGTRLTVT.

V usage is TRBV30 and J usage is TRBJ1-1; D uncertain. Trimming took 0 bases from V and 4 from J, leaving 12 bases between them. This CDR3 is built from 14 residues. Looked up from germline, CDR1 is GTSNPN and CDR2 is SVGIG (reference sequence). The CDR3 here is CAWSVGVLSTEAFF. The CDR3 DNA sequence: TGTGCCTGGAGTGTTGGGGTTTTGAGCACTGAAGCTTTCTTT. Variable domain in full (rest from reference TRBV30 and TRBJ1-1): SQTIHQWPATLVQPVGSPLSLECTVEGTSNPNLYWYRQAAGRGLQLLFYSVGIGQISSEVPQNLSASRPQDRQFILSSKKLLLSDSGFYLCAWSVGVLSTEAFFGQGTRLTVV.

This sequence joins TRBV10-3 and TRBJ2-6, with TRBD2 identical over 11 bases. CDR3 length: 18 residues. Germline trimming cut 7 bases from V and 4 bases from J; bases unmatched to any gene: 12. The germline V gene has CDR1 ENHRY and CDR2 SYGVKD. The CDR3 nucleotides are TGTGCCATCAAACATATAGCGGGAGGGCCTGCAGGGGCCAACGTCCTGACTTTC. This translates into CAIKHIAGGPAGANVLTF.

This clonotype was counted once. This chain links TRBV6-1 with TRBJ1-5; D is ambiguous. The V and J ends lost 6 bases and 7 bases respectively, with 13 bases between them. CDR1 and CDR2 (germline): MNHNS, SASEGT. The CDR3 covers 13 residues. DNA of the CDR3: TGTGCCAGCAGGACCACGGACTGGCAGCCCCAGCATTTT. It yields the protein CASRTTDWQPQHF.

CDR3 residues: CASSLRDTSNEQFF. CDR3 DNA sequence: TGTGCCAGCAGTTTACGGGACACTTCCAATGAGCAGTTCTTC. The chain is built from TRBV27 and TRBJ2-1; the D gene is possibly TRBD1 (6 bases). CDR1 MNHEY and CDR2 SMNVEV come from the germline V gene (reference sequence). The V and J ends lost 2 bases and 6 bases respectively, with 11 bases between them. The CDR3 length is 14 residues.

This chain links TRBV14 with TRBJ2-1; D call uncertain. Trimming removed 0 bases at V and 5 bases at J, with 5 bases between. This CDR3 comprises 13 residues. Germline V gene sequence: CDR1 SGHDN, CDR2 FVKESK. The CDR3 spells CASSQESHNEQFF. CDR3 bases: TGTGCCAGCAGCCAAGAAAGTCACAATGAGCAGTTCTTC.

V is TRBV7-3 and J is TRBJ2-7, with 8 bases that match TRBD2. The ends lost 0 bases at V and 7 bases at J; junction bases unmatched: 8. Germline V CDR1 and CDR2: SGHTA, FQGTGA. This CDR3 comprises 15 residues. CDR3 in amino acids: CASSLTGGTRTEQYF. DNA for the CDR3: TGTGCCAGCAGCTTAACGGGTGGGACTAGGACGGAGCAGTACTTC.

V and J are TRBV2 and TRBJ1-1, with D unclear. CDR3 length equals 10 residues. The germline gives CDR1 SNHLY, CDR2 FYNNEI. Trimming stripped 8 bases from V and 10 bases from J, with 11 bases between. The CDR3 DNA reads as TGTGCCAGCTCAGGCTTCCCAGCTTTCTTT. This translates into CASSGFPAFF. The variable domain in full, completed from reference TRBV2 and TRBJ1-1, reads EPEVTQTPSHQVTQMGQEVILRCVPISNHLYFYWYRQILGQKVEFLVSFYNNEISEKSEIFDDQFSVERPDGSNFTLKIRSTKLEDSAMYFCASSGFPAFFGQGTRLTVV.

The rearrangement links TRBV4-2 to TRBJ1-2, with D maybe TRBD1 (5 bases). The CDR3 has 16 amino acids. The V gene's germline CDR1 is LGHNA and CDR2 YNFKEQ. The V end was cut by 2 bases, the J end by 8 bases, with 21 bases between. The CDR3 DNA is TGTGCCAGCAGCCAACCTAAAGACGAGGGGTCGAGAGGCTACACCTTC. Amino acid sequence: CASSQPKDEGSRGYTF.

CDR3 in DNA: TGTGCCAGCCCTTCGGACGGGAACACCGGGGAGCTGTTTTTT. Translation gives CASPSDGNTGELFF. The chain recombines TRBV12-3 or TRBV12-4 with TRBJ2-2; D call uncertain. V lost 8 bases and J 1 base, leaving 11 bases between the germline ends. CDR3 length: 14 residues.

The chain joins TRBV30 to TRBJ1-5; 7 bases map to TRBD1. Trimming took 1 base from V and 4 from J; bases not matched to a gene: 1. CDR1 is GTSNPN and CDR2 is SVGIG in the germline V gene (reference sequence). CDR3 length: 13 amino acids. This CDR3 is CAWSADRNQPQHF. CDR3 nucleotide sequence: TGTGCCTGGAGTGCGGACAGGAATCAGCCCCAGCATTTT.

The chain joins TRBV6-1 to TRBJ2-7, with TRBD1 matching over 8 bases. Trimming at V came to 6 bases and at J to 3 bases, leaving 7 bases not matched to a gene. Looked up from germline, CDR1 is MNHNS and CDR2 is SASEGT. The CDR3 is 14 amino acids. The CDR3 DNA sequence: TGTGCCAGCAGCCCGGACAGGGATCGCTACGAGCAGTACTTC. Its protein product is CASSPDRDRYEQYF.

For the CDR3, the DNA is TGCAGCGTCATCATCTTGGGACGGCAGAGTACTGAAGCTTTCTTT. This gives the protein CSVIILGRQSTEAFF. The V and J genes are TRBV29-1 and TRBJ1-1; possibly TRBD1 for D (5 bases). The CDR3 loop spans 15 amino acids. V lost 6 bases and J 5 bases, leaving 22 bases between the germline ends. CDR1 is SQVTM, CDR2 ANQGSEA, per germline.

DNA for the CDR3: TGTGCCAGCAGCTTCGGCCCTACCTCCTATAATTCACCCCTCCACTTT. Translated, it gives CASSFGPTSYNSPLHF. The chain combines TRBV5-6 with TRBJ1-6, with D unresolved. Trimming shortened V by 2 bases and J by 0 bases, and 9 bases separated the two germline ends. The CDR3 length is 16 residues. Germline V gene data show CDR1 as SGHDT and CDR2 as YYEEEE.

V usage is TRBV10-3 and J usage is TRBJ1-2, with D perhaps matching TRBD1 (6 bases). This CDR3 contains 16 residues. The germline V gene encodes CDR1 ENHRY and CDR2 SYGVKD. Trimming cost V 3 bases and J 2 bases, with 16 bases left between them. CDR3 region: CAISDPTEGDNYGYTF. In nucleotides, the CDR3 is TGTGCCATCAGTGATCCGACCGAGGGGGACAACTATGGCTACACCTTC.

The chain links TRBV5-1 to TRBJ2-3; TRBD2 might be the D (5 bases). The CDR3 spans 16 residues. Germline CDR1 and CDR2: SGHRS and YFSETQ. Trimming took 0 bases from V and 3 from J, leaving 14 bases between them. The CDR3 bases are TGCGCCAGCAGCTTGGCGCCAGGTGAGGGAACAGATACGCAGTATTTT. Translation gives CASSLAPGEGTDTQYF.

This clonotype turned up a few times. The CDR3 region is CSAREPGGSGYEQYF. CDR3 nucleotide sequence: TGCAGTGCTAGAGAACCGGGGGGGTCAGGCTACGAGCAGTACTTC. The V call is TRBV20-1, the J call TRBJ2-7; 8 bases are shared with TRBD2. This CDR3 spans 15 amino acids. V lost 0 bases, J lost 3 bases, and 7 bases stayed unmatched. From germline, CDR1 is DFQATT and CDR2 SNEGSKA (reference sequence).

The chain is built from TRBV2 and TRBJ1-1; 10 nucleotides agree with TRBD1. V shed 8 bases, J shed 10 bases, and the junction held 10 bases outside the gene matches. The CDR3 has 13 residues. Germline V gives CDR1 SNHLY, CDR2 FYNNEI. The CDR3 protein is CASGQGDIRAAFF. CDR3 nucleotide sequence: TGTGCCAGCGGACAGGGGGACATAAGGGCAGCTTTCTTT.

This sequence joins TRBV12-5 and TRBJ2-3, with 7 bases fitting TRBD2. V was clipped by 5 bases and J by 2 bases; unmatched bases: 25. The length of the CDR3 is 21 residues. Germline assignment: CDR1 LGHNT and CDR2 FRNRAP. The chain's CDR3 is CASGLSPQGASGSLHTDTQYF. The CDR3 coding sequence is TGTGCTAGTGGTCTGTCCCCCCAAGGGGCTAGCGGATCCTTGCACACAGATACGCAGTATTTT.

The chain combines TRBV27 with TRBJ2-5; TRBD2 is a possible D gene (5 bases). The germline V gene has CDR1 MNHEY and CDR2 SMNVEV (reference sequence). Trimming pared 3 bases from V and 5 bases from J, leaving 16 bases between. This CDR3 region has 15 residues. The CDR3 spells CASSFIIEGIETQYF. The DNA of the CDR3 is TGTGCCAGCAGTTTTATAATCGAGGGAATCGAGACCCAGTACTTC.

The CDR3 reads CAWPPTDTGELFF. As DNA, the CDR3 is TGTGCCTGGCCCCCAACAGACACCGGGGAGCTGTTTTTT. The gene calls are TRBV30 and TRBJ2-2, with D unclear. The germline gives CDR1 GTSNPN, CDR2 SVGIG (reference sequence). With 5 bases removed from V and 3 bases from J, the gap between germline ends came to 10 bases. The CDR3 has 13 residues.